These T cell receptor beta chains were read from a single sample in a study of blood T cell repertoires in COVID-19. Repertoires were generated with immunoSEQ multiplex PCR, while TCRdb's copy carries only in-frame clones and drops some. Among about 41,000 clones listed, 88% were seen once. The sequenced sample consisted of peripheral blood. Source of these receptors: a human donor in a cohort sampled during active COVID-19. The CDR3 runs from the conserved cysteine through the conserved F or W. Fields, in order: V gene, D gene, J gene, clone size, CDR3 protein, CDR3 DNA. A D gene is named only where the DNA matches it firmly. Clone size is given for some rows only: seen once, a few or many times, or a class if the clone is expanded.

TRBV11-2	.	TRBJ2-7	.	CASSLFSQATSSSYEQYF	TGTGCCAGCAGCTTATTTTCACAGGCCACCTCCTCCTCCTACGAGCAGTACTTC
TRBV25-1	TRBD2	TRBJ2-5	.	CAGDDPGQGGPGETQYF	TGTGCCGGAGACGACCCCGGGCAGGGAGGGCCCGGGGAGACCCAGTACTTC
TRBV7-9	TRBD2	TRBJ2-1	.	CASSSRTSGLYNEQFF	TGTGCCAGCAGCTCCCGGACTAGCGGGCTCTACAATGAGCAGTTCTTC
TRBV9	.	TRBJ2-3	.	CASSVAGVAADTQYF	TGTGCCAGCAGCGTAGCGGGAGTAGCCGCGGATACGCAGTATTTT
TRBV18	TRBD1	TRBJ1-2	once	CASSPPGTGPTKTAKRLYGYTF	TGTGCCAGCTCACCCCCGGGGACAGGGCCCACCAAAACGGCCAAACGACTCTATGGCTACACCTTC
TRBV19	TRBD1	TRBJ1-2	.	CASRTDRGNYGYTF	TGTGCCAGTAGGACCGACAGGGGGAACTATGGCTACACCTTC
TRBV7-6	TRBD2	TRBJ2-5	.	CASSLPSGSRETQYF	TGTGCCAGCAGCTTACCTAGCGGGAGTAGGGAGACCCAGTACTTC
TRBV6-5	TRBD2	TRBJ2-7	.	CASTALAGGTYEQYF	TGTGCCAGCACCGCACTAGCGGGAGGCACCTACGAGCAGTACTTC
TRBV14	TRBD1	TRBJ1-3	.	CARGERDSGNTIYF	TGTGCCAGGGGAGAAAGGGACAGTGGAAACACCATATATTTT
TRBV29-1	TRBD2	TRBJ2-5	.	CSVEASGWETQYF	TGCAGCGTTGAGGCTAGCGGGTGGGAGACCCAGTACTTC
TRBV9	.	TRBJ2-7	.	CASSVFSADYEQYF	TGTGCCAGCAGCGTATTTAGCGCAGACTACGAGCAGTACTTC
TRBV15	TRBD1	TRBJ1-3	.	CATVNGDRGSGNTIYF	TGTGCCACCGTTAACGGAGACAGGGGGTCTGGAAACACCATATATTTT
TRBV7-9	.	TRBJ1-1	.	CASSPAPGTEAFF	TGTGCCAGCAGCCCCGCACCGGGGACTGAAGCTTTCTTT
TRBV6-5	TRBD1	TRBJ1-1	.	CAIGRTGRTEAFF	TGTGCCATAGGTCGGACAGGGAGGACTGAAGCTTTCTTT
TRBV9	.	TRBJ2-5	.	CASSGRAGRGGGETQYF	TGTGCCAGCAGCGGAAGAGCCGGGCGGGGCGGTGGAGAGACCCAGTACTTC
TRBV21-1	.	TRBJ2-7	.	CASSTKGLTGAGDEQYF	TGTGCCAGCAGCACGAAAGGGCTGACAGGTGCTGGGGACGAGCAGTACTTC
TRBV3-1/TRBV3-2	TRBD2	TRBJ2-1	once	CASSPGLAGGYKTGNEQFF	TGTGCCAGCAGTCCCGGACTAGCGGGAGGATACAAGACAGGCAATGAGCAGTTCTTC
TRBV10-3	.	TRBJ1-5	.	CAISESVENQPQHF	TGTGCCATCAGTGAGTCGGTAGAGAATCAGCCCCAGCATTTT
TRBV27	TRBD1	TRBJ2-2	.	CASSLGEQGPPGELFF	TGTGCCAGCAGTTTAGGAGAACAGGGGCCCCCCGGGGAGCTGTTTTTT
TRBV7-9	.	TRBJ2-4	few	CASSPSSELAKNIQYF	TGTGCCAGCAGCCCCAGTTCGGAGTTAGCCAAAAACATTCAGTACTTC
TRBV10-3	TRBD2	TRBJ2-3	.	CAIRGTSGSDPDTQYF	TGTGCCATCAGAGGGACTAGCGGGAGCGATCCAGATACGCAGTATTTT
TRBV27	TRBD1	TRBJ2-6	.	CASSSGTGGHSGANVLTF	TGTGCCAGCAGTTCCGGGACAGGAGGCCACTCTGGGGCCAACGTCCTGACTTTC
TRBV28	.	TRBJ2-3	.	CATDEGTDTQYF	TGTGCCACCGATGAGGGCACAGATACGCAGTATTTT